This section outlines one T cell receptor (beta chain) sequence together with its context. Per the study methods: Cell counts per sample came from amplifying reference gene primers. Clones were read by immunoSEQ multiplex PCR, and TCRdb kept only the in-frame ones, dropping some. The D gene and trimming were derived from the DNA, and the V and J assignments and clone size from that table. The table has about 260,000 clones, 70% to 85% seen once; the top ten hold about 2%. Trimming removed 5 bases from V and 2 bases from J; junction bases left unmatched: 9. The length of the CDR3 is 15 residues. Germline CDR1 reads SGHTA; CDR2 reads FQGNSA. The sample is drawn from a study of blood T cell repertoires in COVID-19. Study information: Sites across the United States, Italy and Spain contributed samples from acute and convalescent COVID-19. Nucleic acid was either cDNA or gDNA, and it came from T cells, B-cell-depleted T cells, or PBMCs.

Sequencing used peripheral blood. This chain uses TRBV7-2 with TRBJ2-7; 7 positions agree with TRBD2. This TCR was sampled from a woman at least 80 years old with acute or convalescent COVID-19. The CDR3 DNA reads as TGTGCCAGCAGCCGGGCTAGCGGATATACCTACGAGCAGTACTTC. Translating it yields CASSRASGYTYEQYF.